Below, 8 T cell receptor beta chains from the same sample are listed, as sequenced in a study of T-cell memory formation after mild COVID-19. MiXCR, applied by TCRdb to the 5' RACE reads, yields one record per CDR3 protein. The sample has roughly 150,000 distinct CDR3 sequences, about 25% seen once; the top ten hold roughly 24%. Input material: PBMCs or a T cell subset sorted from them (not recorded which). The origin of the receptors is an adult woman who had mild COVID-19 (a few samples of this study predate the infection). Cell type and time point are not known.

The V gene is TRBV7-8, the J gene TRBJ2-7; 7 nucleotides align to TRBD2. The CDR3 extends over 15 amino acids. J gave up 1 base and V 3 bases, and 6 bases lay outside the gene matches. Germline V CDR1 and CDR2: SGHVS, FQNEAQ. The chain's CDR3 is CASSFETSLSYEQYF. The CDR3 DNA follows: TGTGCCAGCAGCTTCGAGACTAGCCTTTCCTACGAGCAGTACTTC.

The V and J genes are TRBV27 and TRBJ2-7, with D uncertain. Trimming took 5 bases from V and 4 from J, leaving 15 bases between them. The CDR3 runs 14 residues. The germline V gene encodes CDR1 MNHEY and CDR2 SMNVEV (reference sequence). The chain's CDR3 is CASSPRDTVYEQYF. The CDR3 bases are TGTGCCAGCAGTCCCCGCGACACAGTTTACGAGCAGTACTTC.

The sample holds a few counts of this clonotype. This chain joins TRBV5-1 and TRBJ2-3, with D maybe TRBD2 (6 bases). Germline-derived CDR1 and CDR2 are SGHRS and YFSETQ. The CDR3 length is 20 residues. V lost 0 bases and J lost 0, with 23 bases in between. The CDR3 loop reads CASSLDLGVPGLASTDTQYF. DNA of the CDR3: TGCGCCAGCAGCTTGGATCTCGGAGTACCGGGACTGGCTAGCACAGATACGCAGTATTTT.

Only a few counts were recorded for this clonotype. This chain connects TRBV7-9 to TRBJ2-3, with 12 bases fitting TRBD2. The length of the CDR3 is 15 residues. Trimming at V came to 6 bases and at J to 6 bases, leaving 7 bases not matched to a gene. Germline V gene lookup returns CDR1 SEHNR and CDR2 FQNEAQ (reference sequence). The CDR3 DNA is TGTGCCAGCAGAGAACTAGCGGGAGGTTCGGATACGCAGTATTTT. It translates to CASRELAGGSDTQYF.

This clonotype was found a few times. The CDR3: CASSLGEGRQPQHF. The DNA for the CDR3 is TGTGCCAGCAGCTTAGGAGAAGGACGACAGCCCCAGCATTTT. V usage is TRBV7-9 and J usage is TRBJ1-5, with D unresolved. The CDR3 length is 14 residues. Trimming took 1 base from V and 7 from J, leaving 11 bases between them. CDR1 and CDR2 from the germline V gene are SEHNR and FQNEAQ (reference sequence).

This clonotype was detected a few times. The chain combines TRBV19 with TRBJ2-5; 7 bases are shared with TRBD2. The V and J ends lost 4 bases and 1 base, in that order; junction bases with no gene match: 3. The CDR3 consists of 14 residues. CDR1 and CDR2 from the germline V gene are LNHDA and SQIVND (reference sequence). The CDR3 here is CASSTGLLQETQYF. CDR3 coding DNA: TGTGCCAGTAGTACGGGACTACTCCAAGAGACCCAGTACTTC.

The CDR3 coding sequence is TGCAGTGCTCGCACAGGGTATCCTGAAGCTTTCTTT. This gives the protein CSARTGYPEAFF. V and J are TRBV20-1 and TRBJ1-1; maybe TRBD1 (6 bases). Trimming removed 5 bases from V and 6 bases from J, with 13 bases in between. This CDR3 spans 12 amino acids. CDR1 and CDR2 from the germline V gene are DFQATT and SNEGSKA (reference sequence).

This clonotype was seen a few times. This sequence joins TRBV7-6 and TRBJ2-1; 15 bases align to TRBD2. The J segment lost 7 bases and the V segment lost 3 bases, leaving 4 bases of the junction unmatched. Germline V gene data show CDR1 as SGHVS and CDR2 as FNYEAQ. The CDR3 extends over 16 amino acids. In nucleotides, the CDR3 is TGTGCCAGCAGCTTCGGACTAGCGGGGGGGAATAATGAGCAGTTCTTC. Amino acids: CASSFGLAGGNNEQFF.